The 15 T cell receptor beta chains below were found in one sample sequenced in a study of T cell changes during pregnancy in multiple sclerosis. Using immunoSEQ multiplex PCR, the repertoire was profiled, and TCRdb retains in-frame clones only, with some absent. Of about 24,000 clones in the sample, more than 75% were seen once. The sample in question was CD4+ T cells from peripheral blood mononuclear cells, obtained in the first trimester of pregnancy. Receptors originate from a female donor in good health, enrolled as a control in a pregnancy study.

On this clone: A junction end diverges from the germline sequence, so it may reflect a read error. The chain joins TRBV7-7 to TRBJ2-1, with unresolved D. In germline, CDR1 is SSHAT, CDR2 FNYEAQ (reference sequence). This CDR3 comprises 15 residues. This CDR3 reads CASSLGNSLGNEQFF. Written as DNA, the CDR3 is TGTGCTAGCAGCTTAGGTAACTCCCTAGGCAATGAGCAGTTCTTC.

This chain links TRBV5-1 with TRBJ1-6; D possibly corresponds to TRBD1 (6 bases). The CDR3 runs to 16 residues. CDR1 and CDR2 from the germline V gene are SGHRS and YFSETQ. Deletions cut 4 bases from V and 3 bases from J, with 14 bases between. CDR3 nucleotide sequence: TGCGCCAGCAGCCCGGGGGGGGCAGGCTATAATTCACCCCTCCACTTT. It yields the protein CASSPGGAGYNSPLHF.

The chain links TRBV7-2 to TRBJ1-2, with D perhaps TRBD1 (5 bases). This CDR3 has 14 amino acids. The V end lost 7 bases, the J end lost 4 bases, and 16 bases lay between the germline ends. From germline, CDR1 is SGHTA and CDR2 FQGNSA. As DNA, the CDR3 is TGTGCCAGCACCCGCCGGGCCAGGGCCTATGGCTACACCTTC. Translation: CASTRRARAYGYTF.

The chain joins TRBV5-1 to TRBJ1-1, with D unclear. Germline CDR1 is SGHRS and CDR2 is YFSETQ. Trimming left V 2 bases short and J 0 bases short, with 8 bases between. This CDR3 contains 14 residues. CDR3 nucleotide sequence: TGCGCCAGCAGCTTTGGACTGATGAACACTGAAGCTTTCTTT. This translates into CASSFGLMNTEAFF.

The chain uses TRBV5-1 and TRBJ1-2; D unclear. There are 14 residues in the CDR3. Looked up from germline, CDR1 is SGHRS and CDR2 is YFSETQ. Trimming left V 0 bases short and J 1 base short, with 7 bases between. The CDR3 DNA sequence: TGCGCCAGCAGCTTGGCCGGGTATAACTATGGCTACACCTTC. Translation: CASSLAGYNYGYTF.

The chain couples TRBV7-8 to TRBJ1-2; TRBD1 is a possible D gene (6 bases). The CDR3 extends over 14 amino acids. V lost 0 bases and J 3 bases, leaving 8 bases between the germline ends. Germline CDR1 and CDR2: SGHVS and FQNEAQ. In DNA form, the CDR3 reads TGTGCCAGCAGCTTAGCGGGACAAGACTATGGCTACACCTTC. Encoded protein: CASSLAGQDYGYTF.

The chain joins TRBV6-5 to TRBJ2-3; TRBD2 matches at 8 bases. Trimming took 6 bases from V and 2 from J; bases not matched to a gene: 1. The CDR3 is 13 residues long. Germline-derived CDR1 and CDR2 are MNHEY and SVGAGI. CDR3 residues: CASRTSVTDTQYF. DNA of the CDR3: TGTGCCAGCAGGACTAGCGTCACAGATACGCAGTATTTT.

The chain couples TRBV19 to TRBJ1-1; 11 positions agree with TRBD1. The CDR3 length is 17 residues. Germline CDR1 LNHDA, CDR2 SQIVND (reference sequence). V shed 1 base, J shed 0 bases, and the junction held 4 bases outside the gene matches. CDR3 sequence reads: CASSIGTGGFVNTEAFF. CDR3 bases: TGTGCCAGTAGTATAGGGACAGGGGGCTTTGTGAACACTGAAGCTTTCTTT.

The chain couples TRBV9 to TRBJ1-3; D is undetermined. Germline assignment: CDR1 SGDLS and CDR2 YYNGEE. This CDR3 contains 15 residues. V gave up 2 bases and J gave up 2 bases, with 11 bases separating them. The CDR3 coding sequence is TGTGCCAGCAGCGTTGGAGGCAGCACTGGAAACACCATATATTTT. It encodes CASSVGGSTGNTIYF.

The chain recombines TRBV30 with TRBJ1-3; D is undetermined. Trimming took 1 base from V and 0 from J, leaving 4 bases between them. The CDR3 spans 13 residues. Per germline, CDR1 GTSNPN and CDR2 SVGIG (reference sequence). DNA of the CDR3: TGTGCCTGGAGTGCCAACTCTGGAAACACCATATATTTT. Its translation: CAWSANSGNTIYF. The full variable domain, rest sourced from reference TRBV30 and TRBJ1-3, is SQTIHQWPATLVQPVGSPLSLECTVEGTSNPNLYWYRQAAGRGLQLLFYSVGIGQISSEVPQNLSASRPQDRQFILSSKKLLLSDSGFYLCAWSANSGNTIYFGEGSWLTVV.

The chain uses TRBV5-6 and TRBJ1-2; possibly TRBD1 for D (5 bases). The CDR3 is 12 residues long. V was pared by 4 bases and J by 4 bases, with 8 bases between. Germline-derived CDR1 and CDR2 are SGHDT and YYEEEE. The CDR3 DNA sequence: TGTGCCAGCAGCGGGGGGGGCTATGGCTACACCTTC. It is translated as CASSGGGYGYTF.

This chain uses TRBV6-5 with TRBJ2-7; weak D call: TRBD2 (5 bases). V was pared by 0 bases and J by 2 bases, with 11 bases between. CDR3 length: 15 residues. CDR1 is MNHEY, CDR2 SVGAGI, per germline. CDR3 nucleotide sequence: TGTGCCAGCAGTTACTCGTACCGGGAAACCTACGAGCAGTACTTC. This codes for CASSYSYRETYEQYF.

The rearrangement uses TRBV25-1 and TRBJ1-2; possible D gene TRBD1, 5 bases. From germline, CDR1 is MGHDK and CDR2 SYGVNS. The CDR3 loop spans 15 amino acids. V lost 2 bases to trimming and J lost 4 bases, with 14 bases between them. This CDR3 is CASSETRGERYGYTF. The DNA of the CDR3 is TGTGCCAGCAGTGAAACCCGGGGGGAACGCTATGGCTACACCTTC.

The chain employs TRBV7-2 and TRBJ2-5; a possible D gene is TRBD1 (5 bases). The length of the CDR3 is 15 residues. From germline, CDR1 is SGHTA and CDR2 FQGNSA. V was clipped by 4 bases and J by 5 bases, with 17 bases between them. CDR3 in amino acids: CASSYQGGPLETQYF. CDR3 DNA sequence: TGTGCCAGCAGCTACCAGGGCGGTCCGTTGGAGACCCAGTACTTC.

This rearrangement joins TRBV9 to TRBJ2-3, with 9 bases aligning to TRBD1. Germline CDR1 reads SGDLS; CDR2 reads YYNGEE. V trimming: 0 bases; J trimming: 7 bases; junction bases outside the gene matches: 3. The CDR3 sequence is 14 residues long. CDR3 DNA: TGTGCCAGCAGCGTAGAGGGACAGGGACATACGCAGTATTTT. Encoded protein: CASSVEGQGHTQYF.